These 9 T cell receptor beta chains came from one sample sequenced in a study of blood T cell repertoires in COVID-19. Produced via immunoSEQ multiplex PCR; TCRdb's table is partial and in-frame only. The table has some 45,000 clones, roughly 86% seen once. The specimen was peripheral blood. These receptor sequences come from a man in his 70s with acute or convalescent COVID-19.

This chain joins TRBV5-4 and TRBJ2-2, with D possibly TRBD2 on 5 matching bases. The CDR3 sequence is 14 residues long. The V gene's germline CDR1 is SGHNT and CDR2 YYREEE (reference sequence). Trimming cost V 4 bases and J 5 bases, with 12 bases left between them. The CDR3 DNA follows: TGTGCCAGCAGCCCCGAAGGGAGAACCGGGGAGCTGTTTTTT. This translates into CASSPEGRTGELFF.

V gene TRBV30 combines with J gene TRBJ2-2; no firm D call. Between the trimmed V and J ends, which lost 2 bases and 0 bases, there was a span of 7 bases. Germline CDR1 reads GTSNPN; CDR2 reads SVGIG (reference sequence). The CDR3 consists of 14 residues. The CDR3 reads CAWSRGANTGELFF. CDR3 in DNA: TGTGCCTGGAGTCGAGGAGCGAACACCGGGGAGCTGTTTTTT. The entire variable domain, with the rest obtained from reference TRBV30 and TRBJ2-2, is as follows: SQTIHQWPATLVQPVGSPLSLECTVEGTSNPNLYWYRQAAGRGLQLLFYSVGIGQISSEVPQNLSASRPQDRQFILSSKKLLLSDSGFYLCAWSRGANTGELFFGEGSRLTVL.

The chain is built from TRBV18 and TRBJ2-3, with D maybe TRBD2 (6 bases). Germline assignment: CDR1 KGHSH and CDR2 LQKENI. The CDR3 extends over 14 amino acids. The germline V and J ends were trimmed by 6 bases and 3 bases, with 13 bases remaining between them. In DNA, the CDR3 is TGTGCCAGCTCGCCTCCTAGCGCGACAGATACGCAGTATTTT. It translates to CASSPPSATDTQYF.

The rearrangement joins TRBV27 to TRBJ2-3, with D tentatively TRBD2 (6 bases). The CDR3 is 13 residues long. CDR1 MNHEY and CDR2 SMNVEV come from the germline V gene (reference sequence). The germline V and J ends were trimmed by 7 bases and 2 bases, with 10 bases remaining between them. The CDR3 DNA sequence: TGTGCCAGCAAAGGAGGGTTCACAGATACGCAGTATTTT. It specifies CASKGGFTDTQYF.

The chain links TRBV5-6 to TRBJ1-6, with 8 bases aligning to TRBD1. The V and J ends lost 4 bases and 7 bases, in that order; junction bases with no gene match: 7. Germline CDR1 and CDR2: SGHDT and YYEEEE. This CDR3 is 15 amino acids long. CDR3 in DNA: TGTGCCAGCAGCGGACGGACAGGGAACAATTCACCCCTCCACTTT. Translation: CASSGRTGNNSPLHF.

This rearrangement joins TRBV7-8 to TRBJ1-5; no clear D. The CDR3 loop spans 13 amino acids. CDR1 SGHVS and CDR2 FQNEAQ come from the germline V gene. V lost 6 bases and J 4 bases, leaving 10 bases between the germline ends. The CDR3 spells CASSITSNQPQHF. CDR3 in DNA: TGTGCCAGCAGTATTACAAGTAATCAGCCCCAGCATTTT.

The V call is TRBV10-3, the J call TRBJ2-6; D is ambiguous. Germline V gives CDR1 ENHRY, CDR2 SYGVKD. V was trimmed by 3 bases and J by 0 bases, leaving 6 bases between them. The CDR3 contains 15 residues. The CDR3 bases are TGTGCCATCAGTGATTCTAACTCTGGGGCCAACGTCCTGACTTTC. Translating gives CAISDSNSGANVLTF.

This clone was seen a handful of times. This CDR3 reads CAISERASSSYNEQFF. CDR3 DNA: TGTGCCATCAGTGAGAGGGCTAGCAGCTCCTACAATGAGCAGTTCTTC. V gene TRBV10-3 combines with J gene TRBJ2-1; tentatively, D is TRBD2 (5 bases). The germline gives CDR1 ENHRY, CDR2 SYGVKD. CDR3 size: 16 residues. Trimming left V 2 bases short and J 0 bases short, with 11 bases between.

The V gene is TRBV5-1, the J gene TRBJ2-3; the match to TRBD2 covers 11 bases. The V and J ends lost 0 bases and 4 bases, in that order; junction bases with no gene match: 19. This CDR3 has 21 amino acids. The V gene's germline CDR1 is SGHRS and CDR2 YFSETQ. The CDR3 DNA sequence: TGCGCCAGCAGCTTGGTTCTCTATAGCGGGGGGGATTTAGGTCGCTCAGATACGCAGTATTTT. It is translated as CASSLVLYSGGDLGRSDTQYF.